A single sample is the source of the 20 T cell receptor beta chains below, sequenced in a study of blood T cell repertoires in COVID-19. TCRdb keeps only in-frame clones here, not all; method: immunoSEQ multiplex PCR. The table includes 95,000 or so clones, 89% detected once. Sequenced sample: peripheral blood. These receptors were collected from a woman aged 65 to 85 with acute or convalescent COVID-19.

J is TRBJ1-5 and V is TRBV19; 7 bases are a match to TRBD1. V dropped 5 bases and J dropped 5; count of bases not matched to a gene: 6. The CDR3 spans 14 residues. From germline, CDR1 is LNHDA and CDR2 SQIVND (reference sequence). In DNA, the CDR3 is TGTGCCAGTAGTGTGGGACAGAGGGATCAGCCCCAGCATTTT. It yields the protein CASSVGQRDQPQHF.

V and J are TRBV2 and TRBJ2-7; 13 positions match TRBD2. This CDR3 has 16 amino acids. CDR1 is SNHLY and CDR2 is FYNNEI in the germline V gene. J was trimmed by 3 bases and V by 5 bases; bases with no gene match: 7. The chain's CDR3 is CASSPGTSGRGYEQYF. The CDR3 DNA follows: TGTGCCAGCAGTCCGGGCACTAGCGGGAGGGGCTACGAGCAGTACTTC.

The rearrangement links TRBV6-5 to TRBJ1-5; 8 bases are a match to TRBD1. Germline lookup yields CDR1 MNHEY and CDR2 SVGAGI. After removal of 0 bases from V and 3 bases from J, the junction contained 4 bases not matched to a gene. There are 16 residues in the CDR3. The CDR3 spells CASSYSDRAFNQPQHF. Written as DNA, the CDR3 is TGTGCCAGCAGTTACTCGGACAGGGCTTTCAATCAGCCCCAGCATTTT.

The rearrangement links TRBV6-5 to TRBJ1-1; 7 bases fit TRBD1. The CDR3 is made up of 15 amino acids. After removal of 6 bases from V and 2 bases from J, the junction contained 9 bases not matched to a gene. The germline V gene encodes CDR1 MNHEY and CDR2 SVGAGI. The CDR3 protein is CASRRDRAINTEAFF. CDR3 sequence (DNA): TGTGCCAGCAGGCGGGACAGAGCTATTAACACTGAAGCTTTCTTT.

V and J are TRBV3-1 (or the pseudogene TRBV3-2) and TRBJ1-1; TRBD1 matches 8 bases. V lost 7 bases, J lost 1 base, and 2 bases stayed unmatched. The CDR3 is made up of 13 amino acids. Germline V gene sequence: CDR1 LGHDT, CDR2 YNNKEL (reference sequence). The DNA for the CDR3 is TGTGCCAGCAAGGGGACAGGGAACACTGAAGCTTTCTTT. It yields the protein CASKGTGNTEAFF.

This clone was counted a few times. CDR3 nucleotides: TGTGCCAGCAGCTTACCAGGGGGGAATGAAAAACTGTTTTTT. Its protein product is CASSLPGGNEKLFF. The chain employs TRBV5-4 and TRBJ1-4; 7 nucleotides match TRBD1. The CDR3 totals 14 residues. Per the germline V gene, CDR1 is SGHNT and CDR2 is YYREEE (reference sequence). Trimming at V came to 2 bases and at J to 5 bases, leaving 3 bases not matched to a gene.

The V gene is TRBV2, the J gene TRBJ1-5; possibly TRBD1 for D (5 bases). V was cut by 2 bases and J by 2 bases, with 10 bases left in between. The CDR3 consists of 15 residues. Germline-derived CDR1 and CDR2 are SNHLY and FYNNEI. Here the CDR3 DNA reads TGTGCCAGCAGTGAAATCGGCAGGGGCAATCAGCCCCAGCATTTT. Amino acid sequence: CASSEIGRGNQPQHF. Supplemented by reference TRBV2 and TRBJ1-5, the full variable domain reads EPEVTQTPSHQVTQMGQEVILRCVPISNHLYFYWYRQILGQKVEFLVSFYNNEISEKSEIFDDQFSVERPDGSNFTLKIRSTKLEDSAMYFCASSEIGRGNQPQHFGDGTRLSIL.

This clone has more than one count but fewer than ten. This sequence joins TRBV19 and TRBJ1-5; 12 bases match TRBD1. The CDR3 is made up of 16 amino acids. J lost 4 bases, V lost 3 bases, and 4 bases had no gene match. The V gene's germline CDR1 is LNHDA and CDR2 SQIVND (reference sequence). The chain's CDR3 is CASSILGQGANQPQHF. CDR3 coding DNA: TGTGCCAGTAGTATCTTGGGACAGGGGGCGAATCAGCCCCAGCATTTT. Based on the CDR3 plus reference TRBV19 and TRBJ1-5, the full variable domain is DGGITQSPKYLFRKEGQNVTLSCEQNLNHDAMYWYRQDPGQGLRLIYYSQIVNDFQKGDIAEGYSVSREKKESFPLTVTSAQKNPTAFYLCASSILGQGANQPQHFGDGTRLSIL.

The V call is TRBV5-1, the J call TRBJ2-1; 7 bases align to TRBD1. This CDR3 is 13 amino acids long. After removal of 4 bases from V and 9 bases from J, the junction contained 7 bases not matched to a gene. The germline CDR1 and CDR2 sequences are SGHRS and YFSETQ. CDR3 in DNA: TGCGCCAGCAGCCCCGACAGGGCATCTGAGCAGTTCTTC. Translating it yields CASSPDRASEQFF.

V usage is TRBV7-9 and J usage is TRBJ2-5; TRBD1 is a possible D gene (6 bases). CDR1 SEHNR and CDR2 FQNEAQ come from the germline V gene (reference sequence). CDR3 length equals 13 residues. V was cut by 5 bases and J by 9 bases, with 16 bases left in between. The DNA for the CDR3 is TGTGCCAGCAGCATGATCCAACAGGGAGCCCAGTACTTC. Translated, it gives CASSMIQQGAQYF.

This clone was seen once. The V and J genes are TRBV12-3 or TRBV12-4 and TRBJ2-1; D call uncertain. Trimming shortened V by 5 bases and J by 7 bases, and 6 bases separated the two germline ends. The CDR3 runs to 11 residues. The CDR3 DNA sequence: TGTGCCAGCAGTCTCGAGAATGAGCAGTTCTTC. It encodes CASSLENEQFF.

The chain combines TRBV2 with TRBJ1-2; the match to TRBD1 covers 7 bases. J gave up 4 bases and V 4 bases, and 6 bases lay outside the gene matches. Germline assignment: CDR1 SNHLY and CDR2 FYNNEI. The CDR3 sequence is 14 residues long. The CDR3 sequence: CASSGQGTGYGYTF. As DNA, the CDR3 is TGTGCCAGCAGTGGACAGGGAACAGGCTATGGCTACACCTTC.

DNA of the CDR3: TGTGCCAGTAGTATAGACTCAGGGGCCTATGGCTACACCTTC. This gives the protein CASSIDSGAYGYTF. V and J are TRBV19 and TRBJ1-2; D is possibly TRBD1 (6 bases). The germline V and J ends were trimmed by 0 bases and 4 bases, with 9 bases remaining between them. The CDR3 is made up of 14 amino acids. CDR1 and CDR2 (germline): LNHDA, SQIVND (reference sequence).

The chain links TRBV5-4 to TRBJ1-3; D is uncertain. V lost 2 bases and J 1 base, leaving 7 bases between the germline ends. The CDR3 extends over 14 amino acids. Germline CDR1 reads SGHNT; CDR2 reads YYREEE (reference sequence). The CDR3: CASSLGLSGNTIYF. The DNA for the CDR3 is TGTGCCAGCAGCTTAGGACTTTCTGGAAACACCATATATTTT.

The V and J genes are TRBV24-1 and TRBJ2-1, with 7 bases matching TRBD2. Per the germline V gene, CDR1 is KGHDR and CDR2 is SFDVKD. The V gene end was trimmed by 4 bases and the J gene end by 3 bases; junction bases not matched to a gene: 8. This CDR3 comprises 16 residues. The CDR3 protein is CATSDRKTGGYNEQFF. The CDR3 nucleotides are TGTGCCACCAGTGACCGGAAAACGGGAGGCTACAATGAGCAGTTCTTC.

The CDR3: CASSPVNRENSPLHF. In DNA form, the CDR3 reads TGTGCCAGCTCACCAGTCAACAGGGAGAATTCACCCCTCCACTTT. The chain joins TRBV18 to TRBJ1-6, with D tentatively TRBD1 (6 bases). The V end lost 2 bases, the J end lost 7 bases, and 12 bases lay between the germline ends. The CDR3 has 15 residues. Germline-derived CDR1 and CDR2 are KGHSH and LQKENI.

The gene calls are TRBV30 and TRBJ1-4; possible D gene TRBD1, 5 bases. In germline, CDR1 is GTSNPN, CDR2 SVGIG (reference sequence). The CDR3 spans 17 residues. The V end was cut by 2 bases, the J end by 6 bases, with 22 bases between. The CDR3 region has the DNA TGTGCCTGGAGTTTTCCAGGGATCAGTGCAAATTATGAAAAACTGTTTTTT. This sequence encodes CAWSFPGISANYEKLFF.

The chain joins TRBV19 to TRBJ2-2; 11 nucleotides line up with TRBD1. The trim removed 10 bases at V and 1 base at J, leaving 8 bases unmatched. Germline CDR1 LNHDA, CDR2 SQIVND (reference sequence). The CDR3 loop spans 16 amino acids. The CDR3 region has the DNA TGTGCCACCAGCGGGGGACAGGGGGTGAACACCGGGGAGCTGTTTTTT. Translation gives CATSGGQGVNTGELFF.

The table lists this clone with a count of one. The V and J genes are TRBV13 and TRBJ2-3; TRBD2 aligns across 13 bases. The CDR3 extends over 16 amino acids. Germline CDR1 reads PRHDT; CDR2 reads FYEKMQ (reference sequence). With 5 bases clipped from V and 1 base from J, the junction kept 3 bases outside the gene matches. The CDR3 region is CASSPGTSGGTDTQYF. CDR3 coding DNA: TGTGCCAGCAGCCCTGGGACTAGCGGGGGCACAGATACGCAGTATTTT.

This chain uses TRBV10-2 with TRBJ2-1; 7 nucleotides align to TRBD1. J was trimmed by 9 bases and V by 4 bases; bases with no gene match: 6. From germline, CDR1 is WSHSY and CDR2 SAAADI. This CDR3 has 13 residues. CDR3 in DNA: TGCGCCAGCAGTGTAAAGGGGGCCGGTGAGCAGTTCTTC. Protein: CASSVKGAGEQFF.